The 4 T cell receptor beta chains given below trace back to one sample, sequenced in a study of siplizumab effects on memory and regulatory T cells. Clones were read by immunoSEQ multiplex PCR, and TCRdb kept only the in-frame ones, dropping some. The sample holds around 86,000 clones; around 94% are singletons and the top ten take around 0.33%. Sequencing used non-Treg CD4+ T cells sorted from blood. These receptors all come from a human donor in good health.

The gene calls are TRBV7-9 and TRBJ2-5; D perhaps matches TRBD1 (7 bases). Per germline, CDR1 SEHNR and CDR2 FQNEAQ (reference sequence). The CDR3 totals 14 residues. The V end was cut by 5 bases, the J end by 2 bases, with 12 bases between. The CDR3, as DNA: TGTGCCAGCAGCGCCAGGGGGGAACAAGAGACCCAGTACTTC. It is translated as CASSARGEQETQYF. The full variable domain, rest sourced from reference TRBV7-9 and TRBJ2-5, is DTGVSQNPRHKITKRGQNVTFRCDPISEHNRLYWYRQTLGQGPEFLTYFQNEAQLEKSRLLSDRFSAERPKGSFSTLEIQRTEQGDSAMYLCASSARGEQETQYFGPGTRLLVL.

This clone has only a few counts. The chain carries TRBV25-1 and TRBJ1-1, with 8 nucleotides matching TRBD1. With 7 bases clipped from V and 5 bases from J, the junction kept 9 bases outside the gene matches. Germline values: CDR1 MGHDK, CDR2 SYGVNS. The CDR3 has 14 amino acids. In DNA, the CDR3 is TGTGCCAGCAACTATCAGGGGGCAGGGACTGAAGCTTTCTTT. Encoded protein: CASNYQGAGTEAFF.

The chain couples TRBV5-1 to TRBJ2-3; the match to TRBD2 covers 7 bases. Germline V gene data show CDR1 as SGHRS and CDR2 as YFSETQ. The CDR3 is 14 amino acids. V lost 4 bases and J lost 3; bases outside the gene matches: 5. CDR3 in amino acids: CASSPTSRTDTQYF. As DNA, the CDR3 is TGCGCCAGCAGCCCGACTAGCCGGACAGATACGCAGTATTTT. The full variable domain, its missing parts supplied by reference TRBV5-1 and TRBJ2-3, is KAGVTQTPRYLIKTRGQQVTLSCSPISGHRSVSWYQQTPGQGLQFLFEYFSETQRNKGNFPGRFSGRQFSNSRSEMNVSTLELGDSALYLCASSPTSRTDTQYFGPGTRLTVL.

This rearrangement joins TRBV4-2 to TRBJ2-3, with a possible D match to TRBD2 (6 bases). V lost 4 bases to trimming and J lost 6 bases, with 11 bases between them. Germline lookup yields CDR1 LGHNA and CDR2 YNFKEQ. The CDR3 contains 13 residues. CDR3 residues: CASSPPTRDTQYF. The CDR3 coding sequence is TGTGCCAGCAGCCCCCCGACTAGGGATACGCAGTATTTT.